This T cell receptor (beta chain) was captured by sequencing in a study of OX40 agonist ivuxolimab in advanced cancers. At the level of the study: Aged 23 to 79 with a mean of approximately 57 years, they were about 80% male.

Using immunoSEQ multiplex PCR, the repertoire was profiled, and TCRdb retains in-frame clones only, with some absent. This sample has some 60,000 clones; roughly nine tenths occur once, and the top ten carry roughly 4%. This clone was seen only once. CDR1 MNHNS and CDR2 SASEGT come from the germline V gene. Deletions cut 4 bases from V and 7 bases from J, with 13 bases between. This CDR3 comprises 14 residues. The gene calls are TRBV6-1 and TRBJ1-4; D is possibly TRBD1 (6 bases). This specimen was CD4+ or CD8+ T cells sorted from blood, taken in a trial of the OX40 agonist ivuxolimab. This TCR came from an adult with an advanced solid tumor such as melanoma, head and neck, liver or kidney cancer. The CDR3 here is CASSVRGAREKLFF. In DNA, the CDR3 is TGTGCCAGCAGTGTTCGGGGGGCGCGTGAAAAACTGTTTTTT.